The 10 T cell receptor beta chains below all came from one sample that was sequenced in a study of identical twins. TCRdb analysed the 5' RACE reads with MiXCR anew, one entry per CDR3 protein. The data contain some 1,700,000 distinct CDR3 sequences, about 30% of them singletons. Sequencing input: cord blood. The receptors were gathered from a newborn girl in good health.

This clonotype was seen only a few times. V usage is TRBV5-1 and J usage is TRBJ2-2, with TRBD2 matching 7 bases. This CDR3 is 14 amino acids long. CDR1 is SGHRS and CDR2 is YFSETQ in the germline V gene. V shed 1 base, J shed 7 bases, and the junction held 4 bases outside the gene matches. CDR3 DNA sequence: TGCGCCAGCAGCTTGCAGCGGGGAAGCGGGGAGCTGTTTTTT. Protein product: CASSLQRGSGELFF.

J is TRBJ2-3 and V is TRBV9, with D tentatively TRBD2 (6 bases). V was cut by 0 bases and J by 4 bases, with 15 bases left in between. This CDR3 is built from 16 residues. Germline values: CDR1 SGDLS, CDR2 YYNGEE. The CDR3 sequence: CASSVDPGAGADTQYF. The CDR3 DNA follows: TGTGCCAGCAGCGTAGACCCGGGAGCGGGCGCAGATACGCAGTATTTT.

In this sample, this clonotype turned up a few times. For the CDR3, the DNA is TGCGCCAGCAGCTTGGGGGGACACACCAATTATGAAAAACTGTTTTTT. Its translation is CASSLGGHTNYEKLFF. This chain connects TRBV5-1 to TRBJ1-4; perhaps TRBD1 as D (6 bases). CDR3 length: 16 residues. Per germline, CDR1 SGHRS and CDR2 YFSETQ. V lost 0 bases and J lost 6, with 15 bases in between.

This clonotype has a count of ten or more. The chain combines TRBV10-3 with TRBJ2-1, with TRBD2 matching over 11 bases. With V trimmed by 4 bases and J by 0 bases, 5 bases remained unmatched. This CDR3 spans 17 amino acids. Germline V gene data show CDR1 as ENHRY and CDR2 as SYGVKD. As DNA, the CDR3 is TGTGCCATCAGTGGCCCCACTAGCGGGGGCTCCTACAATGAGCAGTTCTTC. It specifies CAISGPTSGGSYNEQFF.

This clonotype was seen just once. This sequence joins TRBV28 and TRBJ2-1; D gene uncertain. The germline V gene encodes CDR1 MDHEN and CDR2 SYDVKM. This CDR3 spans 17 amino acids. V dropped 6 bases and J dropped 3 bases, with 21 bases sitting between them. CDR3 in DNA: TGTGCCAGCAGGTACCTCTCTAGGTTCTTTTTCTACAATGAGCAGTTCTTC. Translated, it gives CASRYLSRFFFYNEQFF.

A few counts support this clonotype. The V call is TRBV6-6, the J call TRBJ2-3, with 14 bases identical to TRBD2. The V gene's germline CDR1 is MNHNY and CDR2 SVGAGI (reference sequence). There are 17 residues in the CDR3. V was pared by 0 bases and J by 4 bases, with 3 bases of the junction left unmatched. The CDR3 DNA is TGTGCCAGCAGTTACTCCGGACTAGCGGGGGGACCAGATACGCAGTATTTT. This translates into CASSYSGLAGGPDTQYF.

This chain links TRBV4-1 with TRBJ2-7; 9 bases agree with TRBD2. Germline V gene data show CDR1 as MGHRA and CDR2 as YSYEKL. The CDR3 loop spans 15 amino acids. The V gene end was trimmed by 1 base and the J gene end by 3 bases; junction bases not matched to a gene: 4. This CDR3 is CASSQVGTSFYEQYF. In DNA, the CDR3 is TGCGCCAGCAGCCAAGTGGGGACTAGCTTCTACGAGCAGTACTTC.

The rearrangement links TRBV21-1 to TRBJ1-3; the table's D call of TRBD1 was not tested on the DNA. TRBV21-1 is reported as a pseudogene. The CDR3 loop spans 15 amino acids. The CDR3 DNA follows: TGTGCCAGCACCCAAGGGGACGACAGGTTTAACACCATATATTTT. Translating gives CASTQGDDRFNTIYF.

V is TRBV29-1 and J is TRBJ2-3, with 7 bases aligning to TRBD1. V lost 5 bases, J lost 5 bases, and 4 bases stayed unmatched. CDR3 length: 12 amino acids. The germline V gene has CDR1 SQVTM and CDR2 ANQGSEA. CDR3 region: CSVSRTGDTQYF. The CDR3 DNA follows: TGCAGCGTTAGCAGGACAGGAGATACGCAGTATTTT.

This clonotype has just a few counts. The chain uses TRBV28 and TRBJ2-3; no clear D gene. Trimming stripped 6 bases from V and 1 base from J, with 8 bases between. This CDR3 contains 13 residues. Germline V CDR1 and CDR2: MDHEN, SYDVKM. The CDR3 here is CASRGMGTDTQYF. The CDR3, as DNA: TGTGCCAGCAGGGGTATGGGCACAGATACGCAGTATTTT.